This T cell receptor beta chain was observed in a study of T cells in Graves' hyperthyroidism and ophthalmopathy. Notes on the study in general: By a 13 V-J model, ophthalmopathy was set apart from stable hyperthyroidism.

This clonotype was recorded at least ten times. Its antigen is unidentified. There were TCR beta CDR3 regions amplified from RNA transcripts. HTBI primers were the set used in a first-round RT-PCR of the TCR CDR3. TCRdb ran MiXCR on the multiplex PCR reads and lists one entry per CDR3 protein. The table shows hundreds of thousands of distinct CDR3 sequences, with over 40% occurring only once. Reasons for excluding patients were uncontrolled infection, other autoimmune disease, pregnancy or lactation. Material: peripheral blood or thyroid tissue (not recorded which). This receptor was identified in an adult man with Graves' disease, either hyperthyroidism or ophthalmopathy (not recorded which).

CDR3 DNA sequence: TGTGCCAGCAGCTTTGGGGGGGCCAACACTGAAGCTTTCTTT. Encoded protein: CASSFGGANTEAFF. The J gene is TRBJ1-1, the V gene TRBV7-8; TRBD1 might be the D (6 bases). Deletions cut 3 bases from V and 2 bases from J, with 10 bases between. This CDR3 region has 14 residues. Germline V CDR1 and CDR2: SGHVS, FQNEAQ. The whole variable domain, filled in from reference TRBV7-8 and TRBJ1-1, reads GAGVSQSPRYKVAKRGQDVALRCDPISGHVSLFWYQQALGQGPEFLTYFQNEAQLDKSGLPSDRFFAERPEGSVSTLKIQRTQQEDSAVYLCASSFGGANTEAFFGQGTRLTVV.